This TCR beta chain is drawn from a study of blood T cell repertoires in COVID-19. As for the study in general: COVID-19 samples from acute and convalescent phases originated in the United States, Italy and Spain.

The CDR3 extends over 16 amino acids. Looked up from germline, CDR1 is LNHDA and CDR2 is SQIVND (reference sequence). V was cut by 4 bases and J by 6 bases, with 21 bases left in between. Per the study methods: From reference gene primer amplification, estimates of nucleated cell counts were derived. The protocol was immunoSEQ multiplex PCR, while the TCRdb copy is restricted to in-frame clones and leaves out a portion. The V and J calls and clone size were taken over from that table, and D and trimming were inferred from the DNA. The profile covers around 60,000 clones, with around 83% appearing a single time and roughly 10% taken by the ten largest. Enrolled during active infection, Seattle patients were then followed longitudinally.

The rearrangement joins TRBV19 to TRBJ1-2, with D maybe TRBD1 (5 bases). The sequence came from a man between 45 and 60 years old with COVID-19, enrolled during active disease. Sequences were obtained from peripheral blood. CDR3 protein: CASSNRLSFKPDGYTF. The CDR3 DNA reads as TGTGCCAGTAGTAACAGGCTCTCCTTTAAACCGGATGGCTACACCTTC.